The 8 T cell receptor beta chains below all came from one sample that was sequenced in a study of T cell repertoires in cytomegalovirus infection (dated by TCRdb to about 2019). These receptors lack a known antigen. Sample treatment or condition, as interpreted from the label and publication: in vitro stimulation with specific CMV peptide epitopes to enrich CMV-specific T cells. Sequencing instrument: Illumina HiSeq 1500. TCRdb's own reprocessing of the public reads used fastp at Q25 and MiXCR and kept productive beta chains. Entries that share a CDR3 protein sequence are merged under the most common genes and DNA. This sample lists 700,000 to 900,000 distinct CDR3 sequences; about 29% were detected once. The top ten clonotypes cover around 14% of the sample. The sample consisted of cultured CD8+ T cells from PBMCs, taken from culture after CMV antigen stimulation. These receptors were collected from a human donor in good health (CMV status not recorded). Some clones in this sample may be carry-over from other donors' samples.

The chain has TRBV5-1 and TRBJ2-5, with 13 bases lining up with TRBD2. V lost 6 bases and J lost 4; bases outside the gene matches: 6. This CDR3 comprises 15 residues. Germline lookup yields CDR1 SGHRS and CDR2 YFSETQ. The CDR3 here is CASTNGLAGVETQYF. The DNA for the CDR3 is TGCGCCAGCACGAACGGACTAGCGGGGGTAGAGACCCAGTACTTC.

This clonotype was seen repeatedly, ten times or more. The rearrangement uses TRBV7-2 and TRBJ2-5; no definite D call. CDR1 and CDR2 from the germline V gene are SGHTA and FQGNSA. The CDR3 has 13 residues. Trimming left V 2 bases short and J 4 bases short, with 8 bases between. This CDR3 reads CASSLNKRETQYF. The CDR3 DNA reads TGTGCCAGCAGCTTAAACAAGCGAGAGACCCAGTACTTC. The variable domain in full, completed from reference TRBV7-2 and TRBJ2-5, reads GAGVSQSPSNKVTEKGKDVELRCDPISGHTALYWYRQSLGQGLEFLIYFQGNSAPDKSGLPSDRFSAERTGGSVSTLTIQRTQQEDSAVYLCASSLNKRETQYFGPGTRLLVL.

The V and J genes are TRBV11-2 and TRBJ1-1; tentatively, D is TRBD1 (5 bases). This CDR3 is built from 15 residues. With 3 bases removed from V and 0 bases from J, the gap between germline ends came to 11 bases. In germline, CDR1 is SGHAT, CDR2 FQNNGV. In nucleotides, the CDR3 is TGTGCCAGCAGCTTTTGGGGGGGGATGAACACTGAAGCTTTCTTT. Its protein product is CASSFWGGMNTEAFF.

At least ten counts were recorded for this clonotype. The junction does not match germline at one end; this may be a read error. The gene calls are TRBV7-2 and TRBJ2-7, with D possibly being TRBD1 (6 bases). CDR1 and CDR2 (germline): SGHTA, FQGNSA. The CDR3 has 16 residues. The CDR3 region has the DNA TGTGCCAGCAGCTTAGGCCCACAGGGTGCCTCCAACGAGCAGTACTTC. Translating it yields CASSLGPQGASNEQYF.

This clonotype was seen more than once but under ten times. V and J are TRBV4-1 and TRBJ2-3; D not certain. Germline values: CDR1 MGHRA, CDR2 YSYEKL. Between the trimmed V and J ends, which lost 1 base and 2 bases, there was a span of 7 bases. The CDR3 spans 14 residues. As DNA, the CDR3 is TGCGCCAGCAGCCAAGGAGATTTCACAGATACGCAGTATTTT. This gives the protein CASSQGDFTDTQYF.

This clonotype came up a few times. V and J are TRBV7-8 and TRBJ2-3; 9 nucleotides agree with TRBD1. The V and J ends lost 4 bases and 0 bases, in that order; junction bases with no gene match: 8. Germline loops: CDR1 SGHVS, CDR2 FQNEAQ. This CDR3 region has 17 residues. CDR3 in DNA: TGTGCCAGCAGCTCCTTTTTACAGGGGGCTAGCACAGATACGCAGTATTTT. As protein: CASSSFLQGASTDTQYF.

This chain connects TRBV6-5 to TRBJ1-2; D gene uncertain. The V gene lost 2 bases and the J gene lost 4 bases, with 8 bases spanning the gap. The germline V gene has CDR1 MNHEY and CDR2 SVGAGI. The CDR3 covers 13 residues. CDR3 nucleotides: TGTGCCAGCAGTTACGAGTGGCTCTATGGCTACACCTTC. Its translation is CASSYEWLYGYTF.

This sequence joins TRBV10-2 and TRBJ1-5, with TRBD1 matching over 10 bases. The CDR3 consists of 14 residues. The germline V gene encodes CDR1 WSHSY and CDR2 SAAADI. The V gene end was trimmed by 7 bases and the J gene end by 5 bases; junction bases not matched to a gene: 5. The CDR3 DNA follows: TGCGCCAGCACTGGGGACAGGGGCTATCAGCCCCAGCATTTT. Amino acid sequence: CASTGDRGYQPQHF.